The present TCR beta chain was sequenced within a study of metastatic and nonmetastatic thyroid tumors. About the research overall: Patients with malignant and benign thyroid disease provided blood and tumor or nodule tissue, whose repertoires were compared. The study, taken as a whole, reports: Malignant tumors reportedly showed significantly higher TCR beta diversity than benign nodules in both blood and tumor.

All patients were untreated before thyroid surgery. This clone has more than one count but fewer than ten. Its cognate antigen is unknown. Given a much more abundant clone one base away, this may be a read error. In the original workflow: Researchers built a distant-metastasis classifier for papillary thyroid cancer that drew on CDR3 differences across clinicopathological groups. TCRdb re-called the PCR reads through MiXCR. TCRdb's processing, not the study's, gives the V and J calls here. The sample yields some 40,000 clones, approximately 17% seen once. The CDR3 extends over 14 amino acids. Germline CDR1 reads SNHLY; CDR2 reads FYNNEI.

V usage is TRBV2 and J usage is TRBJ1-5; no firm D call. This TCR was sampled from a female donor with papillary thyroid cancer or a benign thyroid nodule (not recorded which). Some clones in this sample may be carry-over from other donors' samples. Sequenced sample: tumor tissue. CDR3 sequence reads: CASSEDLINQPQHF. The DNA of the CDR3 is TGTGCCAGCAGCGAAGACCTTATCAATCAGCCCCAGCATTTT.